This is a list of T cell receptor beta chains from one sample in a study of CD8+CD57+ T cells in acquired aplastic anemia. Using its own MiXCR run on the reads, TCRdb lists one record per CDR3 protein. The table has hundreds of thousands of distinct CDR3 sequences, roughly 34% seen once; the top ten hold around 0.82%. Source material: sorted CD4+, CD8+, or CD8+CD57+ T cells (not recorded which) from PBMCs. These receptors all stem from a human donor with aplastic anemia. Both conserved end residues are part of each CDR3. The D gene is left open where the match is weak. Rows give clone size only sometimes, using once, few, many, or a class for an expanded clone.

J gene	clone size	D gene	V gene	CDR3 length	CDR3 DNA	CDR3 protein
TRBJ2-1	.	TRBD2	TRBV5-6	18	TGTGCCAGCACCGAAAGGACTAGCGGACTTCTCTCCTACAATGAGCAGTTCTTC	CASTERTSGLLSYNEQFF
TRBJ1-2	.	.	TRBV7-3	13	TGTGCCAGCAGCTTAATTGGTAACTATGGCTACACCTTC	CASSLIGNYGYTF
TRBJ2-5	many	.	TRBV7-7	13	TGTGCTAGCAGCCTTGACACCGAAGAGACCCAGTACTTC	CASSLDTEETQYF
TRBJ2-2	.	TRBD1	TRBV24-1	16	TGTGCCACCAGTGTCCGATACAGGGGGCAGGACGGGGAGCTGTTTTTT	CATSVRYRGQDGELFF
TRBJ1-2	.	.	TRBV18	18	TGTGCCAGCTCACCCCTGCCGAAAAGGAACGTATCTAACTATGGCTACACCTTC	CASSPLPKRNVSNYGYTF
TRBJ2-5	many	TRBD2	TRBV7-7	13	TGTGCTAGCAGCGGGGGACTGAGAGAGACCCAGTACTTC	CASSGGLRETQYF
TRBJ2-1	few	.	TRBV20-1	14	TGCAGTGCTAGGAGACTAATATTACACAATGAGCAGTTCTTC	CSARRLILHNEQFF
TRBJ1-5	many	.	TRBV7-2	14	TGTGCCAGCAGCTTAGTGGTCTCAGGTCAGCCCCAGCATTTT	CASSLVVSGQPQHF
TRBJ1-1	few	TRBD1	TRBV7-8	12	TGTGCCAGCAGCCACAGGGGCACTGAAGCTTTCTTT	CASSHRGTEAFF
TRBJ1-1	.	.	TRBV15	13	TGTGCCACCCAATCGGCCGGGCGCACTGAAGCTTTCTTT	CATQSAGRTEAFF
TRBJ1-6	.	.	TRBV11-2	16	TGTGCCAGCAGCTTGGGCAGTCGGGGGGCCAATTCACCCCTCCACTTT	CASSLGSRGANSPLHF
TRBJ1-4	.	.	TRBV20-1	16	TGCAGTGCCATAGTAGGGGGGGGGCAGGGGTCTGAAAAACTGTTTTTT	CSAIVGGGQGSEKLFF
TRBJ1-6	.	TRBD1	TRBV25-1	15	TGTGCCAGCAGCCTCCGGGACAGGGCGGATTCACCCCCCCACTTT	CASSLRDRADSPPHF
TRBJ2-1	.	TRBD2	TRBV5-1	15	TGCGCCAGCAGCTTGGGACTAGCGGAATACAATGAGCAGTTCTTC	CASSLGLAEYNEQFF
TRBJ2-7	.	TRBD1	TRBV2	14	TGTGCCGGCAGTCAACAGGGGGCAAGCTACGAGCAGTACTTC	CAGSQQGASYEQYF
TRBJ2-5	.	TRBD1	TRBV5-1	15	TGCGCCAGCAGCTTGGGGGACAGGGGGGACGAGACCCAGTACTTC	CASSLGDRGDETQYF
TRBJ2-3	many	.	TRBV15	15	TGTGCCACCAGCACGAGGGACCTGGGCACAGATACGCAGTATTTT	CATSTRDLGTDTQYF
TRBJ2-7	.	.	TRBV15	16	TGTGCCACCAGCAGTTGGAGCGGGTCGAGCTCCTACGAGCAGTACTTC	CATSSWSGSSSYEQYF
TRBJ2-5	once	.	TRBV7-2	14	TGTGCCAGCAGCGGAACAGGGCACCCGGGGGACCAGTACTTC	CASSGTGHPGDQYF
TRBJ2-7	many	.	TRBV7-3	11	TGTGCCAGCAGCTTGAGCCACGAGCAGTACTTC	CASSLSHEQYF
TRBJ1-3	.	.	TRBV2	15	TGTGCCAGCAGGGATGGACTAGCGGGAGGGAACACCATATATTTT	CASRDGLAGGNTIYF
TRBJ2-1	.	.	TRBV20-1	15	TGCAGTGCTAGAGATTTTAAGAACCAATACAATGAGCAGTTCTTC	CSARDFKNQYNEQFF
TRBJ2-7	.	.	TRBV5-1	12	TGCGCCAGCAGTACTTTGCCCTACGAGCAGTACTTC	CASSTLPYEQYF
TRBJ1-1	many	.	TRBV2	13	TGTGCCAGCAGTGAGGCGGGAGGAACTGAAGCTTTCTTT	CASSEAGGTEAFF
TRBJ1-2	many	TRBD1	TRBV27	15	TGTGCCAGCAGTGCCATGGGACAGGGGGCGCGCGGCTACACCTTC	CASSAMGQGARGYTF
TRBJ2-3	many	.	TRBV25-1	12	TGTGCCAGCAGTGCCCTCCTTGATACGCAGTATTTT	CASSALLDTQYF
TRBJ1-1	.	TRBD1	TRBV4-2	16	TGTGCCAGCAGCCCGATGAGGGACAGGGGATTGACTGAGGCTTTCTTT	CASSPMRDRGLTEAFF
TRBJ1-2	many	.	TRBV9	15	TGTGCCAGCAGCGTGGGCGCGTCCCAGGTGGATGGCTACACCTTC	CASSVGASQVDGYTF
TRBJ2-1	.	TRBD2	TRBV20-1	12	TGCAGTGCCCCCGATAGCGGGACTGAGCAGTTCTTC	CSAPDSGTEQFF
TRBJ2-7	.	TRBD1	TRBV28	15	TGTGCCAGCAGGTTACAGGGGGCGGGCTCCTACGAGCAGTACTTC	CASRLQGAGSYEQYF